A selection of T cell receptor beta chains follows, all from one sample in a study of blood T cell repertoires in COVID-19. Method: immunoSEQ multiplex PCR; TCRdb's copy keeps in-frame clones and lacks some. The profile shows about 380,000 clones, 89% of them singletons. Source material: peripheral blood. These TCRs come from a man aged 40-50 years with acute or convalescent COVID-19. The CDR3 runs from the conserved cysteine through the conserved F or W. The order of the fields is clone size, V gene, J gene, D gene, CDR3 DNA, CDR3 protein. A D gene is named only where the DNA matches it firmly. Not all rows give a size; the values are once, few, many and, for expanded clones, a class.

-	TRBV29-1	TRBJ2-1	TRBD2	TGCAGCGGGCGGGGGAATGAGCAGTTCTTC	CSGRGNEQFF
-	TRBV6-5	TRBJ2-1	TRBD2	TGTGCCAGCAGTTACGGAGCGGGAGGGTTGTTCTTC	CASSYGAGGLFF
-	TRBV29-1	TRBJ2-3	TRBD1	TGCAGCGCCAGACAGGGACCAGATACGCAGTATTTT	CSARQGPDTQYF
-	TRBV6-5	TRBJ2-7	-	TGTGCCAGCAGTTACTCGATCCCGACAGGTTCCTACGAGCAGTACTTC	CASSYSIPTGSYEQYF
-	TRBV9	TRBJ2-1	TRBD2	TGTGCCAGCAGCGTAGGGACTAGACCGAGCAATGAGCAGTTCTTC	CASSVGTRPSNEQFF
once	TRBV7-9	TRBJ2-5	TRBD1	TGTGCCAGCAGCCCCGAACAGGGGGCTGGTGAGACCCAGTACTTC	CASSPEQGAGETQYF
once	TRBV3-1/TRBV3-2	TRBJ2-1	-	TGTGCCAGCAGCCCCCAGGCCAGGGTGTTTAGGAATGAGCAGTTCTTC	CASSPQARVFRNEQFF
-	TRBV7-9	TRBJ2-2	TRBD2	TGTGCCACCTTCCCTGCGGGGGTCGGGGAGCTGTTTTTT	CATFPAGVGELFF
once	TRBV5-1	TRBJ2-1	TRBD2	TGCGCCAGCAGCTCATCCGGGACTAGCGGATACAATGAGCAGTTCTTC	CASSSSGTSGYNEQFF
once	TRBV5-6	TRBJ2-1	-	TGTGCCAGCAGCTTGGGTTCGCGGAACAATGAGCAGTTCTTC	CASSLGSRNNEQFF
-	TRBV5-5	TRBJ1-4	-	TGTGCCAGCAGCTTGGCCTGGGGGCCGAATGAAAAACTGTTTTTT	CASSLAWGPNEKLFF
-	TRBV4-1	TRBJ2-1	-	TGCGCCAGCAGCCAAGACGTGCCAGGGTCGGACAATGAGCAGTTCTTC	CASSQDVPGSDNEQFF
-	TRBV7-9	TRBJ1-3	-	TGTGCCAGCAGCTTAGCCTTCTCTGGAAACACCATATATTTT	CASSLAFSGNTIYF
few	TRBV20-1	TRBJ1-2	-	TGCAGTGCCTTCGACACTGGCTACACCTTC	CSAFDTGYTF
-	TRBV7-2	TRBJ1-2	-	TGTGCCAGCAGCCCAGCCGGGGGTGGTGGCTACACCTTC	CASSPAGGGGYTF
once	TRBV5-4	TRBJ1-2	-	TGTGCCAGCAGTCCCGCGGGGAGTTCGGACTATGGCTACACCTTC	CASSPAGSSDYGYTF
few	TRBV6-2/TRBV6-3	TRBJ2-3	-	TGTGCCAGCAGCCCCGCCCGGGGGAACACAGATACGCAGTATTTT	CASSPARGNTDTQYF